The 14 T cell receptor beta chains reported below all come from one sample, sequenced in a study of CD8 T cells in ankylosing spondylitis. The antigens of these receptors remain unknown. One entry per CDR3 protein results from TCRdb running MiXCR on the 5' RACE reads. The sample records about 540,000 distinct CDR3 sequences, roughly 12% being singletons. General observations from the study: One TCR beta motif, made up of seven to nine highly homologous variants, appeared characteristic of ankylosing spondylitis blood.

Sequencing was performed on blood, either unsorted or a sorted T cell fraction (not recorded which). The receptors were sampled from a male donor with ankylosing spondylitis.

Only a few counts were recorded for this clonotype. CDR3 nucleotide sequence: TGCAGTGCCATCCCCCGGGGCGGGGTAAACATTCAGTACTTC. This translates into CSAIPRGGVNIQYF. The chain joins TRBV20-1 to TRBJ2-4; the D gene is possibly TRBD2 (6 bases). The CDR3 is 14 residues long. Germline V lookup: CDR1 DFQATT, CDR2 SNEGSKA (reference sequence). Trimming took off 6 bases at V and 6 bases at J, with 18 bases between the two ends.

There are a few counts of this clonotype. The chain is built from TRBV9 and TRBJ2-1, with D unresolved. V was trimmed by 7 bases and J by 8 bases, leaving 19 bases between them. CDR1 is SGDLS and CDR2 is YYNGEE in the germline V gene. The CDR3 is 14 amino acids. DNA for the CDR3: TGTGCCAGCGGTCGACCCGGACCAGTAGATGAGCAGTTCTTC. It is translated as CASGRPGPVDEQFF.

In this sample, this clonotype turned up a few times. The chain uses TRBV7-9 and TRBJ2-7; D is perhaps TRBD1 (5 bases). Deletions cut 1 base from V and 6 bases from J, with 10 bases between. Germline assignment: CDR1 SEHNR and CDR2 FQNEAQ (reference sequence). The CDR3 is 13 amino acids. CDR3 sequence reads: CASSLVTVSEQYF. Written as DNA, the CDR3 is TGTGCCAGCAGCTTAGTGACAGTAAGCGAGCAGTACTTC.

Remarks on this clonotype: This may come from a read error, since a much larger clone is one base off. V is TRBV12-3 or TRBV12-4 and J is TRBJ2-5, with 9 bases aligning to TRBD1. The CDR3 runs 15 residues. With V trimmed by 6 bases and J by 4 bases, 9 bases remained unmatched. CDR3 residues: CASRSHRGLGETQYF. The CDR3 DNA sequence: TGTGCCAGCAGATCGCACAGGGGGCTGGGAGAGACCCAGTACTTC.

This clonotype was seen only a few times. The rearrangement uses TRBV18 and TRBJ1-4; a possible D gene is TRBD1 (6 bases). V was pared by 5 bases and J by 4 bases, with 11 bases between. Germline V CDR1 and CDR2: KGHSH, LQKENI. The CDR3 spans 14 residues. CDR3 nucleotide sequence: TGTGCCAGCTCAACAAACAGGGTTAATGAAAAACTGTTTTTT. It codes for CASSTNRVNEKLFF.

This clonotype came up a few times. The J gene is TRBJ2-1, the V gene TRBV2; possibly TRBD2 for D (6 bases). The germline V gene encodes CDR1 SNHLY and CDR2 FYNNEI. The CDR3 loop spans 12 amino acids. Trimming removed 4 bases from V and 6 bases from J, with 7 bases in between. The CDR3 region has the DNA TGTGCCAGCAGTGTTAGCGGCAATGAGCAGTTCTTC. This sequence encodes CASSVSGNEQFF. Based on the CDR3 plus reference TRBV2 and TRBJ2-1, the full variable domain is EPEVTQTPSHQVTQMGQEVILRCVPISNHLYFYWYRQILGQKVEFLVSFYNNEISEKSEIFDDQFSVERPDGSNFTLKIRSTKLEDSAMYFCASSVSGNEQFFGPGTRLTVL.

In its sample, this clonotype was seen once. Its ends do not fully match the called genes, so a read error is possible. The chain joins TRBV24-1 to TRBJ2-2; perhaps TRBD2 as D (5 bases). The CDR3 is made up of 16 amino acids. In germline, CDR1 is KGHDR, CDR2 SFDVKD. The CDR3 bases are TGTGCCACCAGTGATCTAGGGAGCGCCAACACCGGGGAGCTGTCTTTT. Its protein product is CATSDLGSANTGELSF.

This clonotype appeared a few times. The chain couples TRBV20-1 to TRBJ1-1, with D possibly TRBD1 on 5 matching bases. The CDR3 has 16 amino acids. V was cut by 1 base and J by 1 base, with 16 bases left in between. The germline V gene has CDR1 DFQATT and CDR2 SNEGSKA (reference sequence). Here the CDR3 reads CSARVSAVGTNTEAFF. Here the CDR3 DNA reads TGCAGTGCTAGAGTTTCTGCGGTCGGGACGAACACTGAAGCTTTCTTT.

This clonotype was observed many times. V gene TRBV5-6 combines with J gene TRBJ2-1; 14 bases align to TRBD2. The CDR3 has 16 amino acids. The V gene's germline CDR1 is SGHDT and CDR2 YYEEEE. V was clipped by 4 bases and J by 7 bases; unmatched bases: 7. The CDR3 nucleotides read TGTGCCAGCAGCCCGGGACTAGCGGGAGTGGGGAATGAGCAGTTCTTC. This encodes CASSPGLAGVGNEQFF.

In its sample, this clonotype was seen a few times. J is TRBJ2-1 and V is TRBV6-5; 14 bases map to TRBD2. The V segment lost 2 bases and the J segment 11 bases; nucleotides outside the gene matches: 5. The germline V gene has CDR1 MNHEY and CDR2 SVGAGI. The CDR3 contains 15 residues. Here the CDR3 DNA reads TGTGCCAGCAGTTACGGACTAGCGGGAGGAGGGCAGCAGTTCTTC. This translates into CASSYGLAGGGQQFF.

This clonotype was seen ten or more times. The V call is TRBV7-2, the J call TRBJ1-2; D gene uncertain. Trimming took off 1 base at V and 4 bases at J, with 10 bases between the two ends. The CDR3 extends over 14 amino acids. Germline CDR1 reads SGHTA; CDR2 reads FQGNSA. This chain's CDR3 is CASSLEPVGYGYTF. CDR3 coding DNA: TGTGCCAGCAGCTTAGAACCGGTCGGCTATGGCTACACCTTC.

The chain links TRBV7-8 to TRBJ2-5; D is uncertain. The CDR3 loop spans 14 amino acids. Germline V CDR1 and CDR2: SGHVS, FQNEAQ. V shed 4 bases and J shed 1 base, with 10 bases lying between them. The CDR3 DNA is TGTGCCAGCAGCTACAACTCCGTCCAAGAGACCCAGTACTTC. This codes for CASSYNSVQETQYF.

V gene TRBV19 combines with J gene TRBJ2-1; D gene ambiguous. Trimming left V 5 bases short and J 12 bases short, with 11 bases between. The CDR3 has 11 amino acids. CDR1 is LNHDA and CDR2 is SQIVND in the germline V gene (reference sequence). CDR3 region: CASSAPSGQFF. For the CDR3, the DNA is TGTGCCAGTAGTGCCCCTTCGGGGCAGTTCTTC.

In this sample, this clonotype turned up a few times. V gene TRBV20-1 combines with J gene TRBJ2-3; TRBD2 matches 9 bases. The germline CDR1 and CDR2 sequences are DFQATT and SNEGSKA (reference sequence). J gave up 3 bases and V 4 bases, and 8 bases lay outside the gene matches. The CDR3 length is 15 residues. DNA of the CDR3: TGCAGTGCTACGTACGCGGGAGGGCCAACAGATACGCAGTATTTT. Translated: CSATYAGGPTDTQYF.